This TCR beta chain was found in a study of tumor-infiltrating lymphocytes in primary liver carcinoma. From roughly 21-30 mg of unsorted bulk tissue, DNA and RNA were co-extracted together. Of note for this clonotype: The antigen is undetermined.

TCR beta cDNA was made from 450 to 600 ng total RNA with a constant-region primer. Slightly modified ARM-PCR with three nested multiplex PCR rounds yielded TCR beta libraries. It was with TRBV1-TRBV30 forward primers and a C-beta reverse primer that the first two PCR rounds were run, at 10 to 11 cycles each. Each CDR3 protein is one row after TCRdb ran MiXCR on the multiplex PCR reads. Of some 190,000 distinct CDR3 sequences in the sample, about 85% were seen once. General observations from the study: Paired tumor-adjacent and tumor-blood samples overlapped less than tumor region pairs did. Blood trailed tumors significantly in top-250-clone fraction (p = 0.039).

V was trimmed by 9 bases and J by 2 bases, leaving 21 bases between them. Germline V lookup: CDR1 SGHAT, CDR2 FQNNGV. The CDR3 is 16 amino acids. The sample consisted of tumor tissue from primary liver carcinoma. This sequence originates from a man aged 40-49 years with primary liver carcinoma and hepatitis B virus infection. The V call is TRBV11-2, the J call TRBJ2-3; D call uncertain. Written as DNA, the CDR3 is TGTGCCAGTAGCAGAAGAAGTATGGGGAACACAGATACGCAGTATTTT. Protein product: CASSRRSMGNTDTQYF.